Each of the 10 T cell receptor beta chains below was sequenced from the same sample in a study of blood T cell repertoires in COVID-19 (dated by TCRdb to the early 2020s). The library was obtained by the immunoSEQ multiplex PCR assay. The source is immuneACCESS, and TCRdb retained only in-frame sequences with V and J called. Part of the clones is not carried over; for the studies checked, unresolved V genes explain less than half of this, and the remainder is unexplained. This sample gives some 200,000 clones in total; 85% to 90% of them show up just once. The ten largest clones take up 5.9% of the sample. Sequenced: peripheral blood. The receptors come from an elderly man with acute or convalescent COVID-19.

J is TRBJ2-5 and V is TRBV5-4; D might be TRBD1 (6 bases). Germline CDR1 is SGHNT and CDR2 is YYREEE (reference sequence). The CDR3 runs 15 residues. V gave up 3 bases and J gave up 2 bases, with 14 bases separating them. The CDR3 protein is CASSYWDNLQETQYF. The CDR3 DNA is TGTGCCAGCAGCTATTGGGACAATTTGCAAGAGACCCAGTACTTC.

The chain joins TRBV9 to TRBJ1-4, with a possible D match to TRBD1 (6 bases). The length of the CDR3 is 17 residues. Germline V gene lookup returns CDR1 SGDLS and CDR2 YYNGEE. Trimming removed 4 bases at V and 2 bases at J, with 18 bases between. CDR3 in DNA: TGTGCCAGCAGCCCTAGGGGTGGGGGCGCGACTAATGAAAAACTGTTTTTT. It specifies CASSPRGGGATNEKLFF.

V usage is TRBV19 and J usage is TRBJ1-1, with TRBD1 identical over 7 bases. Trimming took 6 bases from V and 6 from J; bases not matched to a gene: 7. The CDR3 is 13 residues long. The germline gives CDR1 LNHDA, CDR2 SQIVND (reference sequence). CDR3 region: CASRTTGDAEAFF. In DNA form, the CDR3 reads TGTGCCAGTAGGACTACAGGGGACGCTGAAGCTTTCTTT.

The chain uses TRBV30 and TRBJ2-3, with 12 bases lining up with TRBD2. V gave up 2 bases and J gave up 6 bases; unmatched junction bases: 6. The CDR3 is 15 residues long. Germline V lookup: CDR1 GTSNPN, CDR2 SVGIG (reference sequence). CDR3: CAWSPPLAGGDTQYF. The CDR3 DNA sequence: TGTGCCTGGAGTCCCCCGCTAGCGGGAGGGGATACGCAGTATTTT.

The chain recombines TRBV3-1 (or the pseudogene TRBV3-2) with TRBJ1-1; the D gene is possibly TRBD1 (6 bases). The V end lost 4 bases, the J end lost 7 bases, and 10 bases lay between the germline ends. Germline V lookup: CDR1 LGHDT, CDR2 YNNKEL (reference sequence). This CDR3 contains 12 residues. The CDR3 loop is CASSLPGVEAFF. The CDR3 DNA is TGTGCCAGCAGCCTCCCAGGGGTTGAAGCTTTCTTT.

The V call is TRBV6-6, the J call TRBJ2-7; 15 bases map to TRBD2. Trimming removed 5 bases from V and 0 bases from J; junction bases left unmatched: 11. The germline V gene has CDR1 MNHNY and CDR2 SVGAGI (reference sequence). The CDR3 is made up of 19 amino acids. CDR3 coding DNA: TGTGCCAGCAGTCCGAGGACTAGCGGGAGGGAATTTAGCTCCTACGAGCAGTACTTC. This gives the protein CASSPRTSGREFSSYEQYF.

In nucleotides, the CDR3 is TGTGCCAGCAGCAAAGTGCTACAGGGCTACGAGCAGTACTTC. Amino acids: CASSKVLQGYEQYF. The chain links TRBV21-1 to TRBJ2-7; the table assigns TRBD1, which was not confirmed against the DNA. TRBV21-1 is annotated as a pseudogene. This CDR3 is 14 amino acids long.

This clone was detected once. The chain employs TRBV27 and TRBJ1-5; D is unclear. The CDR3 covers 15 residues. Trimming removed 3 bases at V and 1 base at J, with 10 bases between. The germline gives CDR1 MNHEY, CDR2 SMNVEV (reference sequence). This CDR3 is CASSFRESSNQPQHF. The CDR3 DNA sequence: TGTGCCAGCAGTTTCCGGGAGTCCAGCAATCAGCCCCAGCATTTT.

This clone was detected once. The rearrangement joins TRBV5-6 to TRBJ1-4; D possibly corresponds to TRBD1 (5 bases). Deletions cut 0 bases from V and 5 bases from J, with 11 bases between. The CDR3 runs 15 residues. Germline V gene lookup returns CDR1 SGHDT and CDR2 YYEEEE. The CDR3: CASSLVGTGNEKLFF. The CDR3 nucleotides are TGTGCCAGCAGCTTGGTCGGGACTGGGAATGAAAAACTGTTTTTT.

The gene calls are TRBV29-1 and TRBJ2-3; 7 bases fit TRBD2. The CDR3 has 14 amino acids. V lost 2 bases and J lost 2; bases outside the gene matches: 4. Per the germline V gene, CDR1 is SQVTM and CDR2 is ANQGSEA. The CDR3 sequence: CSVEWGGFTDTQYF. The CDR3 region has the DNA TGCAGCGTTGAATGGGGGGGGTTCACAGATACGCAGTATTTT.